The 2 T cell receptor beta chains presented below share a single source sample, sequenced in a study of blood T cell repertoires in COVID-19 (dated by TCRdb to 2018 to 2021). The library was made by the immunoSEQ multiplex PCR assay. TCRdb obtained this table from immuneACCESS and retained in-frame rearrangements with V and J assigned. These tables miss some clones; where compared with another copy, unresolved V genes account for less than half of the shortfall, and the remainder is unexplained. Present in this sample are around 120,000 clones, under 95% of which were seen just once. Jointly, the top ten make up roughly 5% of the sample. What was sequenced was peripheral blood. The receptors originated from a man between 60 and 75 years old with COVID-19, enrolled during active disease.

The chain is built from TRBV29-1 and TRBJ1-2; TRBD1 matches 7 bases. Germline V CDR1 and CDR2: SQVTM, ANQGSEA. The CDR3 is made up of 12 amino acids. V lost 6 bases, J lost 8 bases, and 9 bases stayed unmatched. CDR3 in amino acids: CSVYDRVGGYTF. CDR3 nucleotide sequence: TGCAGCGTCTATGACAGGGTGGGAGGCTACACCTTC.

The rearrangement links TRBV2 to TRBJ2-7; 9 bases map to TRBD1. The germline gives CDR1 SNHLY, CDR2 FYNNEI. Germline trimming cut 5 bases from V and 3 bases from J; bases unmatched to any gene: 11. The CDR3 loop spans 16 amino acids. The CDR3 bases are TGTGCCAGCAGTTCCCGGGACAGGGTAATCGACTACGAGCAGTACTTC. This translates into CASSSRDRVIDYEQYF. Combining the CDR3 with reference TRBV2 and TRBJ2-7 gives the whole variable domain EPEVTQTPSHQVTQMGQEVILRCVPISNHLYFYWYRQILGQKVEFLVSFYNNEISEKSEIFDDQFSVERPDGSNFTLKIRSTKLEDSAMYFCASSSRDRVIDYEQYFGPGTRLTVT.